This T cell receptor (beta chain) is from a study of cytotoxic CD8 clonotypes in ibrutinib-treated CLL. Researchers set a sequencing depth target of 1 in 200,000 to 1 in 1 million T cells. Profiled with immunoSEQ multiplex PCR; TCRdb holds only in-frame clones, not every one. The data contain 40,000 or so clones, about 65% of them singletons. Study outcomes and limitations: Rare overall, public clonotypes shrank or held steady under therapy.

From germline, CDR1 is MNHEY and CDR2 SMNVEV (reference sequence). V shed 6 bases and J 8 bases; nucleotides not matched to a gene: 7. The CDR3 has 13 residues. Concerning this clone itself: Antigen unknown.

The clonotype originates from a human donor with chronic lymphocytic leukemia. Sequencing was performed on PBMCs, taken after 24 months of ibrutinib treatment. The chain carries TRBV27 and TRBJ2-1; TRBD2 matches at 7 bases. The CDR3 DNA follows: TGTGCCAGCAGGAGGACTAGAGTCTATGAGCAGTTCTTC. Translating gives CASRRTRVYEQFF.